These T cell receptor beta chains were read from a single sample in a study of T cell responses to AZD1222 COVID-19 vaccine. Some clones are missing from TCRdb's copy, which holds only in-frame ones; the method was immunoSEQ multiplex PCR. The sample yields 130,000 to 150,000 clones, 90% seen once. Here the sequenced sample was peripheral blood, taken on day 0 of AZD1222 vaccination. The receptors here all came from an adult in good health. The CDR3 runs from the conserved cysteine through the conserved F or W. The D gene is left open where the match is weak. The size of a clone is reported for some rows only, either as once, few or many, or as a class for expanded clones.

TRBJ1-5,NA,NA,TRBV10-1,CASGASTESNQPQHF,TGCGCCAGCGGAGCTTCGACCGAGAGCAATCAGCCCCAGCATTTT
TRBJ2-3,NA,NA,TRBV4-3,CASSQEARGGTDTQYF,TGCGCCAGCAGCCAAGAAGCCAGGGGAGGCACAGATACGCAGTATTTT
TRBJ2-7,once,TRBD1,TRBV6-2/TRBV6-3,CASSRDRVFEQYF,TGTGCCAGCAGTCGGGACAGGGTGTTCGAGCAGTACTTC
TRBJ2-2,NA,TRBD2,TRBV5-1,CASTRGLAGGLIAGELFF,TGCGCCAGCACCCGGGGACTCGCGGGGGGGCTTATCGCCGGGGAGCTGTTTTTT
TRBJ2-1,NA,NA,TRBV19,CASSLRGDINEQFF,TGTGCCAGTAGTCTCAGGGGAGACATTAATGAGCAGTTCTTC
TRBJ2-1,NA,TRBD2,TRBV7-2,CASNQGLAGVNEQFF,TGTGCCAGCAACCAGGGGCTAGCGGGAGTGAATGAGCAGTTCTTC
TRBJ2-5,once,NA,TRBV9,CASSPPFGETQYF,TGTGCCAGCAGCCCTCCTTTCGGGGAGACCCAGTACTTC
TRBJ2-1,once,NA,TRBV9,CASSVEGRTTYNEQFF,TGTGCCAGCAGCGTTGAGGGGCGGACCACCTACAATGAGCAGTTCTTC
TRBJ2-7,once,NA,TRBV7-2,CASSFGDFSSYEQYF,TGTGCCAGCAGCTTTGGGGACTTTTCCTCCTACGAGCAGTACTTC
TRBJ2-3,NA,TRBD1,TRBV2,CASSESRQGKDTQYF,TGTGCCAGCAGTGAAAGTCGACAGGGGAAAGATACGCAGTATTTT
TRBJ1-4,NA,NA,TRBV29-1,CSVQNAGREKLFF,TGCAGCGTCCAGAACGCGGGCAGGGAAAAACTGTTTTTT
TRBJ2-1,NA,TRBD1,TRBV27,CASSLTGPNNEQFF,TGTGCCAGCAGCCTGACAGGGCCCAACAATGAGCAGTTCTTC
TRBJ2-7,NA,NA,TRBV11-2,CASSLDSGAGQNYEQYF,TGTGCCAGCAGCTTAGATTCCGGGGCAGGACAGAACTACGAGCAGTACTTC
TRBJ2-1,NA,NA,TRBV4-1,CASSQGGAEDSYNEQFF,TGCGCCAGCAGCCAAGGAGGGGCGGAGGATTCCTACAATGAGCAGTTCTTC
TRBJ2-1,NA,TRBD2,TRBV5-1,CASSPTSGSSNEQFF,TGCGCCAGCAGCCCTACTAGCGGGTCCTCCAATGAGCAGTTCTTC
TRBJ1-4,NA,NA,TRBV2,CASRYDVAEKLFF,TGTGCCAGCAGGTATGACGTGGCCGAAAAACTGTTTTTT
TRBJ2-5,once,TRBD2,TRBV3-1/TRBV3-2,CATQRYGLAGGQETQYF,TGTGCCACCCAAAGATATGGACTAGCGGGGGGGCAAGAGACCCAGTACTTC
TRBJ1-5,NA,NA,TRBV7-9,CASSLAGSPNQPQHF,TGTGCCAGCAGCTTAGCGGGTTCCCCCAATCAGCCCCAGCATTTT
TRBJ2-1,NA,NA,TRBV19,CASSMRGRGEQFF,TGTGCCAGTAGTATGAGAGGTCGGGGGGAGCAGTTCTTC
TRBJ1-1,NA,NA,TRBV19,CASSAQESNTEAFF,TGTGCCAGTAGCGCTCAGGAGTCGAACACTGAAGCTTTCTTT
TRBJ1-5,NA,TRBD1,TRBV6-4,CASSVRQGQPQHF,TGTGCCAGCAGTGTAAGACAGGGACAGCCCCAGCATTTT
TRBJ1-1,NA,NA,TRBV14,CASSQSLGEVTEAFF,TGTGCCAGCAGCCAGTCTCTAGGGGAGGTCACTGAAGCTTTCTTT
TRBJ2-7,NA,TRBD1,TRBV19,CASSSGIPGQGGEQYF,TGTGCCAGTAGTTCAGGAATACCGGGACAGGGTGGAGAGCAGTACTTC
TRBJ1-5,NA,NA,TRBV3-1/TRBV3-2,CASSQADQGPQHF,TGTGCCAGCAGCCAAGCCGACCAGGGGCCCCAGCATTTT
TRBJ1-5,NA,NA,TRBV5-6,CASSLSGRGNQPQHF,TGTGCCAGCAGCTTGTCGGGGAGAGGCAATCAGCCCCAGCATTTT
TRBJ1-4,once,NA,TRBV27,CASSLAGIPSDEKLFF,TGTGCCAGCAGTTTGGCCGGGATACCTTCTGATGAAAAACTGTTTTTT
TRBJ1-3,NA,NA,TRBV5-1,CASSLDWGPINTIYF,TGCGCCAGCAGCTTGGATTGGGGGCCGATAAACACCATATATTTT
TRBJ2-7,NA,NA,TRBV7-9,CASSLASARGEQYF,TGTGCCAGCAGCTTAGCTTCAGCCCGGGGGGAGCAGTACTTC
TRBJ1-2,NA,NA,TRBV6-2/TRBV6-3,CASSYSGVTYGYTF,TGTGCCAGCAGTTACTCGGGAGTAACCTATGGCTACACCTTC
TRBJ2-1,NA,TRBD2,TRBV5-1,CASSLARAGGDTYNEQFF,TGCGCCAGCAGCTTGGCTAGGGCGGGAGGAGATACCTACAATGAGCAGTTCTTC
TRBJ1-1,NA,NA,TRBV3-1/TRBV3-2,CASARNTEAFF,TGTGCCAGCGCAAGGAACACTGAAGCTTTCTTT
TRBJ2-1,NA,NA,TRBV12-3/TRBV12-4,CASSSRRNEQFF,TGTGCCAGCAGTAGCAGGAGGAATGAGCAGTTCTTC
TRBJ2-2,once,TRBD1,TRBV19,CASSILRQGSTGELFF,TGTGCCAGTAGTATCCTACGACAGGGGAGCACCGGGGAGCTGTTTTTT
TRBJ2-1,NA,TRBD2,TRBV18,CASSPLASSASGRAGQFF,TGTGCCAGCTCACCCCTTGCTTCTTCGGCTAGCGGGAGAGCCGGGCAGTTCTTC
TRBJ1-4,once,TRBD1,TRBV3-1/TRBV3-2,CAAAGQGNEKLFF,TGTGCCGCCGCCGGACAGGGAAACGAAAAACTGTTTTTT
TRBJ1-1,NA,TRBD1,TRBV4-3,CASSQDIGTGVTEAFF,TGCGCCAGCAGCCAAGATATCGGGACAGGGGTCACTGAAGCTTTCTTT
TRBJ1-2,once,NA,TRBV11-3,CASSPTRGDGYTF,TGTGCCAGCAGCCCTACAAGGGGGGATGGCTACACCTTC
TRBJ1-2,NA,NA,TRBV7-2,CASSLSGDYGYTF,TGTGCCAGCAGCTTATCCGGGGACTATGGCTACACCTTC
TRBJ1-2,NA,NA,TRBV4-1,CASSQTLGQPPRSYTF,TGCGCCAGCAGCCAAACCCTGGGGCAGCCACCGAGGAGCTACACCTTC
TRBJ1-2,NA,TRBD1,TRBV7-9,CASSPPRDSANYGYTF,TGTGCCAGCAGCCCCCCCAGGGACAGCGCTAACTATGGCTACACCTTC
TRBJ2-1,NA,NA,TRBV20-1,CSASIGRSNEQFF,TGCAGTGCTAGTATAGGAAGAAGCAATGAGCAGTTCTTC